This T cell receptor (beta chain) was identified in a study of blood T cell repertoires in COVID-19. In the study overall: PBMCs, B-cell-depleted T cells, or T cells provided the cDNA or gDNA that made up the material.

CDR3 size: 19 residues. The V and J ends lost 3 bases and 2 bases, in that order; junction bases with no gene match: 12. Germline V CDR1 and CDR2: SGHRS, YFSETQ. Data came from immunoSEQ multiplex PCR; TCRdb stores just in-frame clones and leaves some out. The sample lists 130,000 to 150,000 clones, about 85% occurring once. The sequenced sample consisted of peripheral blood. The rearrangement joins TRBV5-1 to TRBJ1-6; 9 bases are shared with TRBD1. This TCR came from a human donor with acute or convalescent COVID-19. The donor label of this sample is uncertain. DNA of the CDR3: TGCGCCAGCAGCTCGCCAACCACAGGGGGCAAAACCTATAATTCACCCCTCCACTTT. Translating gives CASSSPTTGGKTYNSPLHF. Full variable domain (missing parts from reference TRBV5-1 and TRBJ1-6): KAGVTQTPRYLIKTRGQQVTLSCSPISGHRSVSWYQQTPGQGLQFLFEYFSETQRNKGNFPGRFSGRQFSNSRSEMNVSTLELGDSALYLCASSSPTTGGKTYNSPLHFGNGTRLTVT.